A selection of T cell receptor beta chains follows, all from one sample in a study of Graves' ophthalmopathy and Graves' hyperthyroidism. Each CDR3 protein gets one entry after TCRdb re-called the multiplex PCR reads with MiXCR. The table records a few hundred thousand distinct CDR3 sequences, 39% of them present only once. The material sequenced was peripheral blood or thyroid tissue (not recorded which). These receptors were obtained from an adult man with Graves' hyperthyroidism. Both conserved end residues are part of each CDR3. Expanded clones get a size class; other rows say once, few or many, or leave the size out.

J gene,V gene,clone size,CDR3 protein
TRBJ2-7,TRBV7-9,few,CASSLASGVTTGEQYF
TRBJ1-1,TRBV9,many,CASSVPDGNTEAFF
TRBJ2-7,TRBV10-2,-,CASSESTLAASSYEQYF
TRBJ2-6,TRBV29-1,-,CSVEVPDRANVLTF
TRBJ1-5,TRBV6-5,-,CASSYTPGHQPQHF
TRBJ2-7,TRBV19,many,CASSMNRAYEQYF
TRBJ2-5,TRBV5-4,-,CASSLDGGGPETQYF
TRBJ2-6,TRBV24-1,many,CATSESPGQGGFGANVLTF
TRBJ1-1,TRBV29-1,-,CSVEFRGSAMNTEAFF
-,TRBV7-9,-,CASRLASDSEQETQYF
-,TRBV7-2,few,CASSLVVGLGEQFF
TRBJ2-5,TRBV6-1,many,CASSGTGGVETQYF
TRBJ1-2,TRBV5-5,-,CASSFQGIGYTF